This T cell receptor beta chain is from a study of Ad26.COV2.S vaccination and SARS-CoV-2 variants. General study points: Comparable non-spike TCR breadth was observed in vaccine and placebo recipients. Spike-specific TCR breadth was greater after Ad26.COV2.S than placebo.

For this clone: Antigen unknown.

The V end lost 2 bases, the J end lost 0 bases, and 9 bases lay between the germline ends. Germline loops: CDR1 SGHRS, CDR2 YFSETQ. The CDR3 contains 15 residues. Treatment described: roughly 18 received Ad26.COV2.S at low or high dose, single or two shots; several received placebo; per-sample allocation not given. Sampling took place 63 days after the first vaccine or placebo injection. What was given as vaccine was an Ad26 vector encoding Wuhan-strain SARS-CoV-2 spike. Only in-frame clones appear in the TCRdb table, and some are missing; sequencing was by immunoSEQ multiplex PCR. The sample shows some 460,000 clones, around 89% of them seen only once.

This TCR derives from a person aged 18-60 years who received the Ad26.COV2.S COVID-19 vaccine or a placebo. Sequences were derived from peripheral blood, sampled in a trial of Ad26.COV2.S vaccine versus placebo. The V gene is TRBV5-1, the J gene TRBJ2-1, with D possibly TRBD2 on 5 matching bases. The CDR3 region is CASSFGESSYNEQFF. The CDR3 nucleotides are TGCGCCAGCAGCTTCGGGGAGAGCTCCTACAATGAGCAGTTCTTC.